A selection of T cell receptor beta chains follows, all from one sample in a study of HIV-infected children after antiretroviral therapy interruption. MiXCR was run by TCRdb on the 3' RACE reads, yielding one entry per CDR3 protein. The sample carries about 89,000 distinct CDR3 sequences, about 6.9% recorded once. Sample: CD45RA+ CD4+ T cells from PBMCs, pooled from several time points, taken from a donor given antiretroviral therapy, either interrupted or continuous. These receptors came from a pool of human donors with HIV. Each CDR3 is given with its conserved first and last residue. The order of the fields is D gene, V gene, J gene, clone size, CDR3 protein, CDR3 DNA. The D gene is left open where the match is weak. Clone size, where shown, is once, few, many, or a class for clones that have expanded.

NA,TRBV6-6,TRBJ2-3,many,CASSYPDGVKYF,TGTGCCAGCAGTTACCCTGACGGGGTGAAGTATTTT
NA,TRBV21-1,TRBJ2-4,many,CASSPERTYLAKNIQYF,TGTGCCAGCAGCCCCGAGCGGACCTATTTAGCCAAAAACATTCAGTACTTC
TRBD2,TRBV10-3,TRBJ2-3,NA,CAISRLAGGHSVTDTQYF,TGTGCCATCAGCCGACTAGCGGGGGGGCACTCGGTCACAGATACGCAGTATTTT
NA,TRBV6-1,TRBJ1-1,NA,CASSPGLSGRVAEAFF,TGTGCCAGCAGTCCCGGGTTGTCCGGGAGGGTCGCTGAAGCTTTCTTT
NA,TRBV29-1,TRBJ1-1,few,CSVDTGLSAFF,TGCAGCGTTGACACGGGGCTTTCGGCTTTCTTT
NA,TRBV21-1,TRBJ2-7,many,CASCCGRASAYEQYF,TGTGCCAGCTGCTGCGGGAGGGCCTCGGCCTACGAGCAGTACTTC
NA,TRBV20-1,TRBJ1-5,many,CSASRNSNQPQHF,TGCAGTGCCAGCCGGAATAGCAATCAGCCCCAGCATTTT
TRBD2,TRBV5-5,TRBJ2-3,few,CASSLYATSGGASTDTQYF,TGTGCCAGCAGCTTGTACGCTACTAGCGGGGGAGCTAGCACAGATACGCAGTATTTT
TRBD1,TRBV6-1,TRBJ1-6,many,CASSETQGNVLHF,TGTGCCAGCAGTGAAACACAGGGGAATGTCCTCCACTTT
NA,TRBV7-2,TRBJ2-7,medium-sized,CASSPQYEQYF,TGTGCCAGCAGCCCCCAGTACGAGCAGTACTTC
TRBD1,TRBV6-1,TRBJ1-5,NA,CASTPVGTAPSRQPQHF,TGTGCCAGCACCCCCGTGGGGACAGCGCCTTCCAGGCAGCCCCAGCATTTT
NA,TRBV10-3,TRBJ2-4,NA,CATKTMNIQYF,TGTGCCACCAAGACTATGAACATTCAGTACTTC
NA,TRBV2,TRBJ2-5,few,CASSVLNQETQYF,TGTGCCAGCAGTGTCCTAAACCAAGAGACCCAGTACTTC
NA,TRBV2,TRBJ2-6,NA,CASSPPRSGANVLTF,TGTGCCAGCTCTCCCCCCCGCTCTGGGGCCAACGTCCTGACTTTC
NA,TRBV6-5,TRBJ1-1,many,CASSYPTSGTAEAFF,TGTGCCAGCAGTTACCCGACATCTGGGACGGCTGAAGCTTTCTTT
NA,TRBV5-4,TRBJ1-2,NA,CASSLGTVTRNNGYTF,TGTGCCAGCAGCTTGGGGACAGTAACTAGAAATAATGGCTACACCTTC
TRBD1,TRBV28,TRBJ2-3,many,CASTPTLGQGHLSTDTQYF,TGTGCCAGCACCCCCACCCTGGGACAGGGGCATTTGAGCACAGATACGCAGTATTTT
NA,TRBV5-4,TRBJ2-1,few,CASSLGLGSPKYNEQFF,TGTGCCAGCAGCTTAGGCCTAGGGAGCCCAAAATACAATGAGCAGTTCTTC
TRBD1,TRBV7-3,TRBJ1-2,many,CASSPQGQGRLRGYTF,TGTGCCAGCAGCCCCCAGGGACAGGGTCGGCTAAGGGGCTACACCTTC
NA,TRBV18,TRBJ1-2,NA,CASSPRDTDYGYTF,TGTGCCAGCTCACCACGGGACACAGACTATGGCTACACCTTC
NA,TRBV4-1,TRBJ1-3,few,CASSQDAGFFRNTIYF,TGCGCCAGCAGCCAAGATGCCGGGTTTTTTAGAAACACCATATATTTT
TRBD1,TRBV6-5,TRBJ2-1,many,CASRRDRAPYNEQFF,TGTGCCAGCAGGCGAGACAGGGCTCCTTACAATGAGCAGTTCTTC
NA,TRBV4-1,TRBJ2-3,few,CASSQPTRGLTDTQYF,TGCGCCAGCAGCCAACCTACTAGAGGTCTCACCGATACGCAGTATTTT
TRBD1,TRBV6-6,TRBJ1-2,many,CASSPRVRDRTGYTF,TGTGCCAGCAGCCCTCGTGTTCGGGACAGGACTGGCTACACCTTC
NA,TRBV20-1,TRBJ2-5,many,CSGLKETQYF,TGCAGTGGCTTGAAAGAGACCCAGTACTTC
TRBD1,TRBV5-1,TRBJ2-1,many,CASSQIPNRDRGDNEQFF,TGCGCCAGCAGCCAGATACCAAACCGGGACAGGGGGGACAATGAGCAGTTCTTC
NA,TRBV28,TRBJ2-7,many,CASSLIAYEQYF,TGTGCCAGCAGTTTAATCGCCTACGAGCAGTACTTC
NA,TRBV10-1,TRBJ2-2,many,CASSTTVNTGELFF,TGCGCCAGCAGTACGACCGTCAACACCGGGGAGCTGTTTTTT
NA,TRBV25-1,TRBJ2-3,many,CASSEFRSDTQYF,TGTGCCAGCAGTGAATTTAGGTCCGATACGCAGTATTTT
TRBD2,TRBV9,TRBJ2-1,many,CASSLLASGNNEQFF,TGTGCCAGCAGTTTGTTGGCTAGCGGGAACAATGAGCAGTTCTTC
TRBD2,TRBV11-2,TRBJ2-1,many,CASSLSGLAGINEQFF,TGTGCCAGCAGCCTATCCGGACTAGCGGGGATTAATGAGCAGTTCTTC
NA,TRBV29-1,TRBJ2-1,NA,CSVEELGSEQFF,TGCAGCGTTGAAGAGTTGGGGAGTGAGCAGTTCTTC
NA,TRBV6-2/TRBV6-3,TRBJ2-7,few,CASSTGNPYEQYF,TGTGCCAGCAGTACCGGAAATCCATACGAGCAGTACTTC
TRBD1,TRBV5-1,TRBJ2-1,few,CASSPTGVPDNGQFF,TGCGCCAGCAGTCCGACAGGGGTTCCCGACAATGGTCAGTTCTTC
TRBD1,TRBV10-3,TRBJ1-1,few,CAISGPGQISEAFF,TGTGCCATCAGTGGCCCGGGACAGATAAGTGAAGCTTTCTTT
NA,TRBV3-1,TRBJ2-1,once,CASSQGGAAEQFF,TGTGCCAGCAGCCAGGGGGGGGCCGCTGAGCAGTTCTTC
TRBD1,TRBV7-9,TRBJ2-3,many,CASSFETGVRDTQYF,TGTGCCAGCAGCTTCGAGACAGGGGTTCGGGATACGCAGTATTTT